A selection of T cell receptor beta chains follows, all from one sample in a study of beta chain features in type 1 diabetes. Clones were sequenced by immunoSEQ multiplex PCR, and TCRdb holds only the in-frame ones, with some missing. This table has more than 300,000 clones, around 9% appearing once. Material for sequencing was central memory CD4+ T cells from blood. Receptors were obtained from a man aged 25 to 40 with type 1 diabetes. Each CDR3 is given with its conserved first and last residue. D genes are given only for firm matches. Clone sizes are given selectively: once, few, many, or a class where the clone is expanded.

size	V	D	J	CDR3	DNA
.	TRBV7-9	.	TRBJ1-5	CASSAGHEGGQPQHF	TGTGCCAGCAGCGCGGGACATGAGGGCGGTCAGCCCCAGCATTTT
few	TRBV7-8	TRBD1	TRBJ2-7	CASRPDRVEQYF	TGTGCCAGCAGACCTGACAGGGTCGAGCAGTACTTC
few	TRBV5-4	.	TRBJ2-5	CASSLKLGQETQYF	TGTGCCAGCAGCTTGAAGTTAGGTCAAGAGACCCAGTACTTC
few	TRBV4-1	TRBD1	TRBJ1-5	CASSQALDRAGQPQHF	TGCGCCAGCAGCCAAGCCCTCGACAGGGCAGGACAGCCCCAGCATTTT
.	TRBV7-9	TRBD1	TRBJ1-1	CASSLVGQEEAFF	TGTGCCAGCAGCCTAGTGGGACAGGAGGAAGCTTTCTTT
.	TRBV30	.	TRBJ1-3	CAWSQGFSGNTIYF	TGTGCCTGGAGTCAAGGGTTTAGTGGAAACACCATATATTTT
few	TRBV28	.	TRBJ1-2	CASSLAEEANYGYTF	TGTGCCAGCAGTTTGGCAGAGGAGGCTAACTATGGCTACACCTTC
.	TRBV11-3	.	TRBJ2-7	CASSLDESRDEQYF	TGTGCCAGCAGCTTAGATGAGTCCCGGGACGAGCAGTACTTC
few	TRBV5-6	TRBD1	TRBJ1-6	CASSLGQGQSPLHF	TGTGCCAGCAGCTTGGGACAGGGGCAGTCACCCCTCCACTTT
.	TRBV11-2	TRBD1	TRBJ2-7	CASSLSRLGGQGYEQYF	TGTGCCAGCAGCTTAAGTCGGCTAGGGGGACAGGGCTACGAGCAGTACTTC
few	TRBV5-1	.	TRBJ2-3	CASSPVEGGTDTQYF	TGCGCCAGCAGCCCCGTTGAGGGCGGGACAGATACGCAGTATTTT
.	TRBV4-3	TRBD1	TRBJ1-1	CASSQATQGGPEAFF	TGCGCCAGCAGCCAAGCCACCCAGGGGGGCCCTGAAGCTTTCTTT
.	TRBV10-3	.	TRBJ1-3	CAISVGRASGNTIYF	TGTGCCATCAGTGTGGGACGGGCCTCTGGAAACACCATATATTTT
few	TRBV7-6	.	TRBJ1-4	CASSLGQFEKLFF	TGTGCCAGCAGCTTAGGGCAGTTTGAAAAACTGTTTTTT
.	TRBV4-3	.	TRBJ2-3	CASSQDVPGAGAHTQYF	TGCGCCAGCAGCCAAGATGTGCCGGGGGCGGGGGCCCATACGCAGTATTTT
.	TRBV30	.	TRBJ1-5	CAWSVPGRDQPQHF	TGTGCCTGGAGTGTACCCGGTCGGGATCAGCCCCAGCATTTT
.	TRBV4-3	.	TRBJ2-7	CASSQDYPSRTYEQYF	TGCGCCAGCAGCCAAGATTATCCCTCTCGAACCTACGAGCAGTACTTC
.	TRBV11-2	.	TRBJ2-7	CASSLRGLSLYEQYF	TGTGCCAGCAGCCTCCGGGGGCTCTCTCTCTACGAGCAGTACTTC
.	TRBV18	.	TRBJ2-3	CASSRLGTDGTDTQYF	TGTGCCAGCTCACGATTGGGGACTGACGGCACAGATACGCAGTATTTT
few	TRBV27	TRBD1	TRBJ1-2	CASRNAGTGGSYTF	TGTGCCAGCAGAAACGCCGGGACAGGGGGCAGCTACACCTTC
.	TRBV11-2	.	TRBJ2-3	CASSRGDTQYF	TGTGCCAGCAGCCGGGGAGATACGCAGTATTTT
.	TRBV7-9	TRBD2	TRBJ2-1	CATGTRMYNEQFF	TGTGCCACCGGGACTAGAATGTACAATGAGCAGTTCTTC
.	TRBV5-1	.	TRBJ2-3	CASRPTVNTDTQYF	TGCGCCAGCAGACCGACAGTAAACACAGATACGCAGTATTTT
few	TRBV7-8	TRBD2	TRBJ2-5	CASSLGLAGLQETQYF	TGTGCCAGCAGCCTCGGACTAGCGGGGCTCCAAGAGACCCAGTACTTC
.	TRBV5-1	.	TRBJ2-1	CASSSGRIGVNEQFF	TGCGCCAGCAGCTCCGGACGTATCGGGGTCAATGAGCAGTTCTTC
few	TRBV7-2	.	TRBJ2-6	CASSLQGTGANVLTF	TGTGCCAGCAGTTTACAGGGAACTGGGGCCAACGTCCTGACTTTC
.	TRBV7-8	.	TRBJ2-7	CASSLGGGAPYEQYF	TGTGCCAGCAGCTTAGGTGGAGGGGCGCCCTACGAGCAGTACTTC
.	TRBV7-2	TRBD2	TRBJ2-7	CASSPTATSGVLRGEQYF	TGTGCCAGCAGCCCTACTGCGACTAGCGGGGTCCTCCGGGGCGAGCAGTACTTC
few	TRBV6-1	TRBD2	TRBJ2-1	CASRVAGGVVDEQFF	TGTGCCAGCAGGGTAGCGGGGGGCGTCGTAGATGAGCAGTTCTTC
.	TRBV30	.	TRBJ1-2	CAWSDRLDYGYTF	TGTGCCTGGAGTGACAGGCTTGACTATGGCTACACCTTC
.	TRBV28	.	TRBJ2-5	CASNGERETQYF	TGTGCCAGCAACGGCGAGCGGGAGACCCAGTACTTC
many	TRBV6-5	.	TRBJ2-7	CASSYGPGPYEQYF	TGTGCCAGCAGTTACGGCCCCGGGCCCTACGAGCAGTACTTC
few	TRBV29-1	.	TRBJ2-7	CSVEAPPRGEQYF	TGCAGCGTTGAAGCTCCCCCCAGGGGCGAGCAGTACTTC
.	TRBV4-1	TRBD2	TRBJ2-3	CASSQDVLAGAGDTQYF	TGCGCCAGCAGCCAAGATGTACTAGCGGGGGCAGGGGATACGCAGTATTTT
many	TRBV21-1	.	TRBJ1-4	CASSKDLLGDRGEEKLFF	TGTGCCAGCAGCAAAGACCTTCTTGGGGACAGGGGGGAGGAAAAACTGTTTTTT
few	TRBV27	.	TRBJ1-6	CASSVGAPRARGDNSPLHF	TGTGCCAGCAGTGTAGGGGCTCCGAGAGCAAGAGGAGATAATTCACCCCTCCACTTT
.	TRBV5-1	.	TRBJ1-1	CASSSWVGRGSEAFF	TGCGCCAGCAGCTCATGGGTCGGGAGAGGGTCTGAAGCTTTCTTT
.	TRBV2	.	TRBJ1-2	CASSEAEGDYGYTF	TGTGCCAGCAGTGAAGCCGAAGGGGACTATGGCTACACCTTC
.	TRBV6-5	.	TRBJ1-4	CASSYQRGANEKLFF	TGTGCCAGCAGTTATCAAAGGGGAGCTAATGAAAAACTGTTTTTT
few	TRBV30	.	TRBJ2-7	CAWTTSYEQYF	TGTGCCTGGACAACCTCCTACGAGCAGTACTTC
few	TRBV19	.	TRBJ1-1	CASSRGDAGTEAFF	TGTGCCAGTAGTCGAGGGGACGCGGGCACTGAAGCTTTCTTT
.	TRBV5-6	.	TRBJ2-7	CASSPGDAYEQYF	TGTGCCAGCAGTCCGGGCGACGCCTACGAGCAGTACTTC
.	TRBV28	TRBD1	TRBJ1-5	CASSFPQGDYQPQHF	TGTGCCAGCAGTTTTCCCCAGGGGGATTATCAGCCCCAGCATTTT
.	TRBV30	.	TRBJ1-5	CAWSRAGGNQPQHF	TGTGCCTGGAGTCGGGCGGGAGGCAATCAGCCCCAGCATTTT
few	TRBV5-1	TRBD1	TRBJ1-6	CASSLAATGNNSPLHF	TGCGCCAGCAGCTTGGCAGCGACAGGGAATAATTCACCCCTCCACTTT
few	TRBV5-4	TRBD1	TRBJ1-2	CASRPGTDNYGYTF	TGTGCCAGCAGACCCGGGACAGATAACTATGGCTACACCTTC
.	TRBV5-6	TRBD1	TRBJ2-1	CASSLRVGQGGEKQFF	TGTGCCAGCAGCTTACGGGTGGGACAGGGTGGAGAAAAGCAGTTCTTC
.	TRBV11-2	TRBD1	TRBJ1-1	CASSLDQGAYTEAFF	TGTGCCAGCAGCTTAGATCAGGGGGCTTACACTGAAGCTTTCTTT
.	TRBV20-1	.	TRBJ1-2	CSGMVNYGYTF	TGCAGTGGAATGGTCAACTATGGCTACACCTTC